The rows below give T cell receptor beta chains drawn from one sample of a study of T cells in Graves' hyperthyroidism and ophthalmopathy. TCRdb redid the calling of the multiplex PCR reads with MiXCR, one entry per CDR3 protein. The repertoire has fewer than 900,000 distinct CDR3 sequences, roughly a sixth of them found once; the top ten carry approximately 15%. Material for sequencing was blood. The receptors were gathered from a woman aged 50 to 60 with Graves' hyperthyroidism that later progressed to Graves' ophthalmopathy. CDR3s include the opening cysteine and the closing phenylalanine or tryptophan. The D gene is left open where the match is weak. Clone sizes are given selectively: once, few, many, or a class where the clone is expanded.

j_gene: TRBJ1-2; len: 14; d_gene: -; v_gene: TRBV11-2; abundance: -; CDR3aa: CASSPRRESIGYTF; CDR3nt: TGTGCCAGCAGCCCCCGCCGGGAGTCCATAGGCTACACCTTC
j_gene: TRBJ2-5; len: 14; d_gene: -; v_gene: TRBV18; abundance: medium-sized; CDR3aa: CASSPMNSQETQYF; CDR3nt: TGTGCCAGCTCACCAATGAACAGTCAAGAGACCCAGTACTTC
j_gene: TRBJ1-2; len: 14; d_gene: TRBD1; v_gene: TRBV3-1; abundance: -; CDR3aa: CASSPGDRVTGYTF; CDR3nt: TGTGCCAGCAGCCCCGGGGACAGGGTAACGGGCTACACCTTC
j_gene: TRBJ2-1; len: 12; d_gene: -; v_gene: TRBV20-1; abundance: -; CDR3aa: CSARRESWEQFF; CDR3nt: TGCAGTGCTAGACGGGAGTCTTGGGAGCAGTTCTTC
j_gene: TRBJ2-3; len: 15; d_gene: -; v_gene: TRBV3-1; abundance: many; CDR3aa: CANSQPGVGTDTQYF; CDR3nt: TGTGCCAACAGCCAACCAGGGGTGGGCACAGATACGCAGTATTTT
j_gene: TRBJ1-1; len: 13; d_gene: -; v_gene: TRBV7-9; abundance: many; CDR3aa: CASSLQLNTEAFF; CDR3nt: TGTGCCAGCAGTTTACAGCTTAACACTGAAGCTTTCTTT
j_gene: TRBJ1-1; len: 13; d_gene: -; v_gene: TRBV10-1; abundance: -; CDR3aa: CASRNVLGAEAFF; CDR3nt: TGCGCCAGCAGGAATGTACTGGGGGCTGAAGCTTTCTTT
j_gene: TRBJ2-7; len: 13; d_gene: TRBD2; v_gene: TRBV29-1; abundance: few; CDR3aa: CSVRTSGDGKQYF; CDR3nt: TGCAGCGTACGGACTAGCGGGGACGGCAAGCAGTACTTC
j_gene: TRBJ2-3; len: 14; d_gene: -; v_gene: TRBV6-1; abundance: few; CDR3aa: CASSDRSGTDTQYF; CDR3nt: TGTGCCAGCAGTGACAGAAGTGGCACAGATACGCAGTATTTT
j_gene: TRBJ2-2; len: 14; d_gene: -; v_gene: TRBV20-1; abundance: few; CDR3aa: CSAATGPNTGELFF; CDR3nt: TGCAGTGCCGCGACAGGACCGAACACCGGGGAGCTGTTTTTT
j_gene: TRBJ1-3; len: 17; d_gene: -; v_gene: TRBV12-3/TRBV12-4; abundance: -; CDR3aa: CASSPPTTAYSGNTIYF; CDR3nt: TGTGCCAGCAGCCCACCAACAACAGCTTACTCTGGAAACACCATATATTTT
j_gene: TRBJ1-1; len: 14; d_gene: -; v_gene: TRBV25-1; abundance: -; CDR3aa: CASSDGGVNTEAFF; CDR3nt: TGTGCCAGCAGTGATGGAGGAGTGAACACTGAAGCTTTCTTT
j_gene: TRBJ1-2; len: 19; d_gene: -; v_gene: TRBV20-1; abundance: few; CDR3aa: CSASAWVFGVRTSTLGYTF; CDR3nt: TGCAGTGCTAGCGCTTGGGTGTTCGGGGTTCGGACCTCCACTCTCGGCTACACCTTC
j_gene: TRBJ2-5; len: 17; d_gene: TRBD2; v_gene: TRBV27; abundance: many; CDR3aa: CASSISIGLAVQETQYF; CDR3nt: TGTGCCAGCAGTATTTCTATCGGACTAGCGGTTCAAGAGACCCAGTACTTC
j_gene: TRBJ2-2; len: 15; d_gene: TRBD1; v_gene: TRBV6-2/TRBV6-3; abundance: few; CDR3aa: CASSSGTGDTGELFF; CDR3nt: TGTGCCAGCAGTTCCGGGACAGGGGACACCGGGGAGCTGTTTTTT
j_gene: TRBJ2-3; len: 18; d_gene: TRBD2; v_gene: TRBV19; abundance: few; CDR3aa: CASSSQGTSGGLTDTQYF; CDR3nt: TGTGCCAGTAGTTCCCAAGGGACTAGCGGGGGACTCACAGATACGCAGTATTTT
j_gene: TRBJ2-2; len: 14; d_gene: -; v_gene: TRBV19; abundance: -; CDR3aa: CASSARANTGELFF; CDR3nt: TGTGCCAGTAGTGCTAGAGCGAACACCGGGGAGCTGTTTTTT
j_gene: TRBJ1-1; len: 13; d_gene: -; v_gene: TRBV3-1; abundance: many; CDR3aa: CASSQDGRGAAFF; CDR3nt: TGTGCCAGCAGCCAAGATGGGAGGGGTGCGGCTTTCTTT
j_gene: TRBJ1-2; len: 14; d_gene: TRBD1; v_gene: TRBV7-9; abundance: -; CDR3aa: CASRGTGINYGYTF; CDR3nt: TGTGCCAGCAGGGGGACAGGTATTAACTATGGCTACACCTTC
j_gene: TRBJ1-2; len: 16; d_gene: TRBD1; v_gene: TRBV6-1; abundance: -; CDR3aa: CASTLGTDRANYGYTF; CDR3nt: TGTGCCAGCACCTTAGGTACCGACAGGGCTAACTATGGCTACACCTTC
j_gene: TRBJ2-2; len: 14; d_gene: -; v_gene: TRBV29-1; abundance: -; CDR3aa: CSVVTDENTGELFF; CDR3nt: TGCAGCGTTGTGACAGACGAGAACACCGGGGAGCTGTTTTTT
j_gene: TRBJ2-7; len: 15; d_gene: TRBD2; v_gene: TRBV10-3; abundance: many; CDR3aa: CAIRATSSFSGEQYF; CDR3nt: TGTGCCATCAGGGCGACTAGCTCCTTTTCGGGCGAGCAGTACTTC
j_gene: TRBJ2-7; len: 14; d_gene: TRBD1; v_gene: TRBV20-1; abundance: -; CDR3aa: CSAPSDRVGYEQYF; CDR3nt: TGCAGTGCCCCCTCAGACAGGGTAGGGTACGAGCAGTACTTC
j_gene: TRBJ1-1; len: 16; d_gene: TRBD1; v_gene: TRBV6-6; abundance: many; CDR3aa: CASSYPGQALNTEAFF; CDR3nt: TGTGCCAGCAGTTACCCCGGACAGGCCCTGAACACTGAAGCTTTCTTT
j_gene: TRBJ2-3; len: 13; d_gene: -; v_gene: TRBV10-3; abundance: few; CDR3aa: CAISAGFTDTQYF; CDR3nt: TGTGCCATCAGTGCTGGGTTCACAGATACGCAGTATTTT
j_gene: TRBJ1-4; len: 15; d_gene: -; v_gene: TRBV6-2/TRBV6-3; abundance: few; CDR3aa: CASSYSITMSAGLFF; CDR3nt: TGTGCCAGCAGTTACTCGATCACAATGAGTGCCGGACTGTTTTTT
j_gene: TRBJ1-1; len: 12; d_gene: -; v_gene: TRBV5-1; abundance: many; CDR3aa: CASSLEPGEAFF; CDR3nt: TGCGCCAGCAGCTTGGAGCCAGGGGAAGCTTTCTTT
j_gene: TRBJ2-2; len: 14; d_gene: -; v_gene: TRBV29-1; abundance: -; CDR3aa: CSARSTSNTGELFF; CDR3nt: TGCAGCGCACGATCTACATCGAACACCGGGGAGCTGTTTTTT
j_gene: TRBJ1-6; len: 14; d_gene: -; v_gene: TRBV18; abundance: few; CDR3aa: CASSPSSYNSPLHF; CDR3nt: TGTGCCAGCTCACCATCCTCCTATAATTCACCCCTCCACTTT
j_gene: TRBJ2-1; len: 13; d_gene: -; v_gene: TRBV7-3; abundance: many; CDR3aa: CASSLVREYEQFF; CDR3nt: TGTGCCAGCAGCTTGGTCAGGGAATATGAGCAGTTCTTC
j_gene: TRBJ2-7; len: 14; d_gene: -; v_gene: TRBV6-1; abundance: few; CDR3aa: CASSGGGSSYEQYF; CDR3nt: TGTGCCAGCAGTGGAGGAGGTTCTTCCTACGAGCAGTACTTC
j_gene: TRBJ2-5; len: 15; d_gene: -; v_gene: TRBV7-7; abundance: -; CDR3aa: CASSPVTGFQETQYF; CDR3nt: TGTGCTAGCAGCCCGGTAACAGGGTTCCAAGAGACCCAGTACTTC
j_gene: TRBJ2-7; len: 14; d_gene: -; v_gene: TRBV20-1; abundance: -; CDR3aa: CSARARVVRVEQYF; CDR3nt: TGCAGTGCTAGAGCCCGGGTTGTACGAGTGGAGCAGTACTTC
j_gene: TRBJ1-2; len: 13; d_gene: -; v_gene: TRBV2; abundance: -; CDR3aa: CASNDRTYYGYTF; CDR3nt: TGTGCCAGTAATGACAGGACGTACTATGGCTACACCTTC
j_gene: TRBJ2-7; len: 13; d_gene: -; v_gene: TRBV9; abundance: few; CDR3aa: CASSSDSTYEQYF; CDR3nt: TGTGCCAGCAGCTCTGACAGTACCTACGAGCAGTACTTC
j_gene: TRBJ1-1; len: 15; d_gene: -; v_gene: TRBV27; abundance: many; CDR3aa: CASSLDRPRRTEAFF; CDR3nt: TGTGCCAGCAGTTTAGACAGACCTAGAAGGACTGAAGCTTTCTTT
j_gene: TRBJ1-3; len: 15; d_gene: -; v_gene: TRBV11-2; abundance: few; CDR3aa: CASSPRGGDGNTIYF; CDR3nt: TGTGCCAGCAGCCCTCGGGGGGGTGATGGAAACACCATATATTTT
j_gene: TRBJ1-1; len: 16; d_gene: TRBD1; v_gene: TRBV19; abundance: -; CDR3aa: CASRYRPTGGNTEAFF; CDR3nt: TGTGCCAGTAGATACCGGCCTACAGGGGGTAACACTGAAGCTTTCTTT
j_gene: TRBJ1-6; len: 16; d_gene: -; v_gene: TRBV12-3/TRBV12-4; abundance: -; CDR3aa: CASSPDGRSYNSPLHF; CDR3nt: TGTGCCAGCAGTCCCGACGGGCGCTCCTATAATTCACCCCTCCACTTT
j_gene: TRBJ1-3; len: 16; d_gene: -; v_gene: TRBV18; abundance: many; CDR3aa: CASSPGTGISGNTIYF; CDR3nt: TGTGCCAGCTCACCCGGAACAGGAATCTCTGGAAACACCATATATTTT